This T cell receptor beta chain is from a study of coeliac disease. The overall study: Coeliac patients had newly diagnosed active disease, refractory type I disease, or gluten-free diet control. Study conclusions and caveats: In active celiac disease, intraepithelial and lamina propria TRB and TRG repertoires were less clonal than controls. Largely private TRB repertoires meant most sequences were sample-unique.

This CDR3 is 15 amino acids long. Germline trimming cut 7 bases from V and 7 bases from J; bases unmatched to any gene: 13. Looked up from germline, CDR1 is SEHNR and CDR2 is FQNEAQ (reference sequence). Data came from immunoSEQ multiplex PCR; TCRdb stores just in-frame clones and leaves some out. The table includes a few thousand clones, approximately 60% detected once. One frozen approximately 500,000-cell aliquot per fraction was sequenced. Comments on this clone: Antigen specificity is unknown.

Source material: intraepithelial lymphocytes from the gut. The chain uses TRBV7-9 and TRBJ1-1; 9 nucleotides match TRBD1. This clonotype was obtained from a woman aged 18-30 years with active celiac disease. In DNA form, the CDR3 reads TGTGCCAGCATCCAACAGGGGGCGACCCTCGGTGAAGCTTTCTTT. Amino acids: CASIQQGATLGEAFF.